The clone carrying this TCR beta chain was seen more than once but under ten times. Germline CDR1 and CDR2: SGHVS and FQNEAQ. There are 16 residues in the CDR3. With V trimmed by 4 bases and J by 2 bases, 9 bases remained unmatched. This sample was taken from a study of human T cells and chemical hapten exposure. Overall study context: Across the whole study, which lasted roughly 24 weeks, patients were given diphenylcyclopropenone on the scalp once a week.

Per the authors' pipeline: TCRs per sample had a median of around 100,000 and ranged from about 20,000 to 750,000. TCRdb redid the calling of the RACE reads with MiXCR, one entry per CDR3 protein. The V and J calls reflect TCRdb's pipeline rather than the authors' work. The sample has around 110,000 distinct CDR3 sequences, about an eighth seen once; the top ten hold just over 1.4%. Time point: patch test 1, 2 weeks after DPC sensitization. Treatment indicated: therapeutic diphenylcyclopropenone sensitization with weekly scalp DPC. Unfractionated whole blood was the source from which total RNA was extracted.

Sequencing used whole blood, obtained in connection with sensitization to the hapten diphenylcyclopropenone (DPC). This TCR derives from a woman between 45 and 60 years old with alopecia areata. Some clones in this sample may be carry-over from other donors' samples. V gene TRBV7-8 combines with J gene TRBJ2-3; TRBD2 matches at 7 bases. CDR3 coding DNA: TGTGCCAGCAGCTCGAGAGCGGGGATGGACACAGATACGCAGTATTTT. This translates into CASSSRAGMDTDTQYF.